The 25 T cell receptor beta chains in this list originate from one sample, sequenced in a study of T cells after somatic rescue of genetic block. Libraries were prepared by immunoSEQ multiplex PCR; TCRdb keeps only in-frame clonotypes and omits some of them. In the table there are roughly 55,000 clones, more than 90% of which are singletons. The sample was peripheral blood mononuclear cells (PBMCs). Source of these receptors: a child under two years old.

This chain links TRBV9 with TRBJ1-1, with D perhaps TRBD1 (6 bases). CDR1 is SGDLS, CDR2 YYNGEE, per germline. There are 14 residues in the CDR3. Between the trimmed V and J ends, which lost 7 bases and 0 bases, there was a span of 13 bases. The CDR3 loop reads CASGNRALNTEAFF. The CDR3 DNA sequence: TGTGCCAGCGGGAACAGGGCCCTGAACACTGAAGCTTTCTTT.

The gene calls are TRBV7-2 and TRBJ2-5; 9 bases are shared with TRBD1. The CDR3 has 14 residues. V shed 1 base and J 4 bases; nucleotides not matched to a gene: 1. The V gene's germline CDR1 is SGHTA and CDR2 FQGNSA. CDR3 in DNA: TGTGCCAGCAGCTTAGACAGGGGGCTAGAGACCCAGTACTTC. Its translation is CASSLDRGLETQYF.

The count of this clone is one. The gene calls are TRBV5-1 and TRBJ2-5; TRBD2 matches at 12 bases. V was pared by 7 bases and J by 4 bases, with 11 bases of the junction left unmatched. The CDR3 contains 16 residues. CDR1 is SGHRS and CDR2 is YFSETQ in the germline V gene. The CDR3 protein is CASRRPLAGGSETQYF. The CDR3 nucleotides read TGCGCCAGCCGCCGACCCCTAGCGGGAGGGTCAGAGACCCAGTACTTC.

V usage is TRBV7-6 and J usage is TRBJ2-6; possible D gene TRBD2, 7 bases. This CDR3 is built from 15 residues. Looked up from germline, CDR1 is SGHVS and CDR2 is FNYEAQ. The ends were cut back, 3 bases at V and 5 bases at J, with 11 bases in the middle. The CDR3 DNA reads TGTGCCAGCAGCTTTGGGGGGGCTAGGGCCAACGTCCTGACTTTC. This sequence encodes CASSFGGARANVLTF.

The V and J genes are TRBV19 and TRBJ1-1, with D possibly TRBD1 on 6 matching bases. The ends were cut back, 3 bases at V and 0 bases at J, with 26 bases in the middle. Germline CDR1 LNHDA, CDR2 SQIVND (reference sequence). This CDR3 has 20 amino acids. The CDR3 sequence: CASSIRVRGALPVMNTEAFF. CDR3 DNA sequence: TGTGCCAGTAGTATTAGGGTGCGGGGGGCCCTTCCCGTTATGAACACTGAAGCTTTCTTT.

CDR3 sequence reads: CASSLGQGTGELFF. CDR3 DNA sequence: TGTGCCAGCAGTTTAGGACAGGGCACCGGGGAGCTGTTTTTT. This chain links TRBV27 with TRBJ2-2; 8 bases align to TRBD1. The CDR3 has 14 amino acids. The V gene end was trimmed by 2 bases and the J gene end by 4 bases; junction bases not matched to a gene: 0. Germline lookup yields CDR1 MNHEY and CDR2 SMNVEV (reference sequence).

The rearrangement links TRBV11-2 to TRBJ1-2, with D uncertain. The V gene's germline CDR1 is SGHAT and CDR2 FQNNGV. The V gene lost 4 bases and the J gene lost 4 bases, with 10 bases spanning the gap. The CDR3 contains 13 residues. CDR3 sequence: CASSSGSTYGYTF. CDR3 sequence (DNA): TGTGCCAGCAGCTCCGGGTCAACCTATGGCTACACCTTC.

V gene TRBV29-1 combines with J gene TRBJ1-1; possibly TRBD1 for D (5 bases). The germline gives CDR1 SQVTM, CDR2 ANQGSEA. The germline V and J ends were trimmed by 3 bases and 4 bases, with 9 bases remaining between them. The CDR3 extends over 12 amino acids. The DNA of the CDR3 is TGCAGCGTTGATCGGGGGGGCACTGAAGCTTTCTTT. This codes for CSVDRGGTEAFF.

The chain carries TRBV7-2 and TRBJ2-7, with D perhaps TRBD1 (6 bases). There are 15 residues in the CDR3. The V and J ends lost 5 bases and 4 bases respectively, with 18 bases between them. Germline CDR1 is SGHTA and CDR2 is FQGNSA. DNA for the CDR3: TGTGCCAGCAGCCTGCGCCAGGGGTTGGGATACGAGCAGTACTTC. This translates into CASSLRQGLGYEQYF.

The rearrangement links TRBV28 to TRBJ1-5; D gene uncertain. Germline loops: CDR1 MDHEN, CDR2 SYDVKM. V was clipped by 1 base and J by 2 bases, with 15 bases between them. The CDR3 sequence is 17 residues long. The CDR3 sequence is CASSLSQVSYGNQPQHF. The CDR3 DNA sequence: TGTGCCAGCAGTTTATCTCAGGTGTCCTATGGCAATCAGCCCCAGCATTTT. Based on the CDR3 plus reference TRBV28 and TRBJ1-5, the full variable domain is DVKVTQSSRYLVKRTGEKVFLECVQDMDHENMFWYRQDPGLGLRLIYFSYDVKMKEKGDIPEGYSVSREKKERFSLILESASTNQTSMYLCASSLSQVSYGNQPQHFGDGTRLSIL.

The gene calls are TRBV6-6 and TRBJ2-3, with a weak D call TRBD2 (7 bases). CDR1 and CDR2 (germline): MNHNY, SVGAGI (reference sequence). Trimming shortened V by 6 bases and J by 4 bases, and 17 bases separated the two germline ends. The CDR3 contains 15 residues. CDR3 coding DNA: TGTGCCAGCAGAAGGGGGGGAAAGAGGGCAGATACGCAGTATTTT. Translation gives CASRRGGKRADTQYF.

The rearrangement joins TRBV5-5 to TRBJ1-5; D is uncertain. Germline CDR1 and CDR2: SGHKS and YYEKEE (reference sequence). This CDR3 is 14 amino acids long. Trimming took off 1 base at V and 0 bases at J, with 5 bases between the two ends. CDR3 protein: CASSLSVSNQPQHF. As DNA, the CDR3 is TGTGCCAGCAGCTTGTCAGTTAGCAATCAGCCCCAGCATTTT.

As concerns this clone: Other nucleotide sequences in the sample specify the same CDR3. The CDR3 spells CASSGLAGETQYF. In DNA, the CDR3 is TGTGCCAGCAGCGGACTAGCGGGAGAGACCCAGTACTTC. The gene calls are TRBV6-5 and TRBJ2-5; 11 bases are a match to TRBD2. The CDR3 is 13 residues long. Germline V gene data show CDR1 as MNHEY and CDR2 as SVGAGI. Trimming cost V 6 bases and J 4 bases; bases outside gene matches: 1.

This clone was seen just once. The chain is built from TRBV6-5 and TRBJ1-6, with D possibly being TRBD1 (6 bases). The CDR3 extends over 13 amino acids. Trimming removed 4 bases from V and 11 bases from J, with 12 bases in between. Germline CDR1 MNHEY, CDR2 SVGAGI. CDR3 amino acids: CASSLGGPAPLHF. The CDR3 coding sequence is TGTGCCAGCAGTTTAGGGGGTCCCGCACCCCTCCACTTT.

The chain combines TRBV19 with TRBJ2-2, with 10 bases matching TRBD2. Looked up from germline, CDR1 is LNHDA and CDR2 is SQIVND (reference sequence). V shed 5 bases and J 2 bases; nucleotides not matched to a gene: 5. The CDR3 has 16 residues. The CDR3 protein is CASSFRTSGNTGELFF. The CDR3 region has the DNA TGTGCCAGTAGTTTCCGGACTAGCGGAAACACCGGGGAGCTGTTTTTT.

The CDR3 region is CASTGDGGLSEAFF. DNA of the CDR3: TGTGCCAGCACCGGGGACGGCGGACTTAGTGAAGCTTTCTTT. The chain couples TRBV2 to TRBJ1-1, with D possibly matching TRBD1 (5 bases). The CDR3 loop spans 14 amino acids. The V gene lost 7 bases and the J gene lost 7 bases, with 19 bases spanning the gap. CDR1 SNHLY and CDR2 FYNNEI come from the germline V gene.

The chain carries TRBV4-3 and TRBJ2-1; D possibly corresponds to TRBD2 (5 bases). Trimming pared 2 bases from V and 1 base from J, leaving 18 bases between. This CDR3 has 18 residues. CDR1 is LGHNA, CDR2 YSLEER, per germline. As DNA, the CDR3 is TGCGCCAGCAGCCAAAATCCGACGATAGGAGGTTCCTACAATGAGCAGTTCTTC. Its protein is CASSQNPTIGGSYNEQFF.

The chain recombines TRBV2 with TRBJ2-3, with TRBD2 identical over 8 bases. This CDR3 has 13 residues. The germline V gene encodes CDR1 SNHLY and CDR2 FYNNEI. Unmatched junction bases numbered 4, after V lost 10 bases and J lost 1 base. This CDR3 is CATSTSGTDTQYF. CDR3 DNA sequence: TGTGCCACCTCGACTAGCGGCACAGATACGCAGTATTTT.

The chain joins TRBV27 to TRBJ2-7; TRBD2 matches at 9 bases. This CDR3 is 13 amino acids long. Looked up from germline, CDR1 is MNHEY and CDR2 is SMNVEV (reference sequence). V shed 6 bases, J shed 2 bases, and the junction held 2 bases outside the gene matches. CDR3: CASRGLAPYEQYF. The CDR3 DNA follows: TGTGCCAGCAGGGGACTAGCCCCCTACGAGCAGTACTTC.

The chain combines TRBV5-6 with TRBJ2-5; possible D gene TRBD2, 7 bases. Near its end, the DNA agrees better with TRBJ2-7, so the J call may be wrong. The CDR3 totals 16 residues. Looked up from germline, CDR1 is SGHDT and CDR2 is YYEEEE. CDR3: CASSWEGGGPTYEQYF. The DNA for the CDR3 is TGTGCCAGCAGCTGGGAGGGGGGAGGCCCCACCTACGAGCAGTACTTC.

This chain connects TRBV28 to TRBJ1-4; D remains unclear. Germline values: CDR1 MDHEN, CDR2 SYDVKM. The V gene lost 5 bases and the J gene lost 4 bases, with 2 bases spanning the gap. The CDR3 is made up of 11 amino acids. Here the CDR3 DNA reads TGTGCCAGCAGTCATAATGAAAAACTGTTTTTT. This sequence encodes CASSHNEKLFF.

This clone showed up just once. The chain carries TRBV13 and TRBJ2-3; TRBD1 matches at 7 bases. With 5 bases clipped from V and 4 bases from J, the junction kept 3 bases outside the gene matches. Germline lookup yields CDR1 PRHDT and CDR2 FYEKMQ (reference sequence). This CDR3 is 13 amino acids long. The CDR3 loop is CASSKTGADTQYF. The CDR3 nucleotides read TGTGCCAGCAGCAAAACAGGGGCAGATACGCAGTATTTT. Complete variable domain (other parts from reference TRBV13 and TRBJ2-3): AAGVIQSPRHLIKEKRETATLKCYPIPRHDTVYWYQQGPGQDPQFLISFYEKMQSDKGSIPDRFSAQQFSDYHSELNMSSLELGDSALYFCASSKTGADTQYFGPGTRLTVL.

The V gene is TRBV5-4, the J gene TRBJ2-3; maybe TRBD2 (7 bases). The germline V and J ends were trimmed by 0 bases and 2 bases, with 13 bases remaining between them. Germline V gene sequence: CDR1 SGHNT, CDR2 YYREEE (reference sequence). This CDR3 region has 16 residues. CDR3 coding DNA: TGTGCCAGCAGCTTGGCGGGGGGCTCCTTCACAGATACGCAGTATTTT. As protein: CASSLAGGSFTDTQYF.

The DNA for the CDR3 is TGTGCCAGCAGTGGGCGGGAGACCCAGTACTTC. Translated: CASSGRETQYF. The rearrangement uses TRBV25-1 and TRBJ2-5; no definite D call. The V and J ends lost 4 bases and 5 bases respectively, with 5 bases between them. Germline CDR1 and CDR2: MGHDK and SYGVNS. The CDR3 loop spans 11 amino acids.

The gene calls are TRBV11-3 and TRBJ2-7; TRBD1 or TRBD2 may be the D gene (6 bases each). The CDR3 runs 14 residues. Per the germline V gene, CDR1 is SGHNT and CDR2 is YENEEA. The V gene lost 3 bases and the J gene lost 2 bases, with 11 bases spanning the gap. The CDR3 region has the DNA TGTGCCAGCAGCTTCGGAGGGGGTACCTACGAGCAGTACTTC. This gives the protein CASSFGGGTYEQYF.